This TCR beta chain was observed in a study of shared clonotypes between healthy human individuals (dated by TCRdb to about 2020). About the investigation overall: The cohort comprised a couple of women and a few men aged 18 to 49 years. Blood TCR repertoires of roughly five healthy adults were deeply sequenced to estimate repertoire size and the extent of clonotype sharing between individuals. Between about 0.94 and 8.9 billion PBMCs per donor were obtained by leukapheresis. Per donor, three plates each were used for CD4 naive and CD4 memory, two for CD8 naive, and one for CD8 memory. To increase sequencing depth and limit assay-specific biases, different laboratories used diverse techniques to prepare libraries and sequence TCR repertoires. The full study reports these points: Naive subsets generally had larger estimated clonotype richness than memory subsets. Sampling was restricted to blood, and TCR repertoires in tissue are likely to differ from TCR repertoires in blood. Rarefaction of sorted-subset datasets indicated incomplete sequencing despite the large sequencing depth. Pairwise subsampling led to the expectation that sequencing depth would affect the degree of clonotype sharing among donors. When several donors were compared, the shared fraction of clonotypes was about 5% for naive CD4, about 4% for naive CD8, more than 2% for memory CD4, and roughly 0.43% for memory CD8. The small number of donors limited the genetic and exposure-history diversity represented. Clonotypes shared by all four sorted-subset donors showed higher generation probabilities than non-shared clonotypes.

The donors were healthy, HIV-negative adults with no recently reported acute infections or vaccinations. Only Caucasian adults living in Nashville, Tennessee, USA were represented among the donors. CD4+ T cells were enriched through magnetic negative selection, after which naive cells were positively selected on CD45RA and the remaining negative fraction served as the memory subset. After blood collection by leukapheresis, PBMCs were isolated using Ficoll-Histopaque density gradient centrifugation and then cryopreserved in the vapor phase of liquid nitrogen. Analytical flow cytometry was used to check the purity and quantity of each magnetically sorted T cell population. Genomic DNA was isolated from each sorted fraction and quantified by UV absorbance on a Nanodrop 2000c. A single count supports this clone. The antigen it binds to is not known. No base quality information exists; no much larger clone differs at one position.

V sheds 3 bases and J sheds 1 base, leaving 12 bases between their ends. The CDR3 has 15 amino acids, counting the end cysteine and phenylalanine. The only DNA kept is the CDR3, 45 bases in frame from the first base. For CDR1 and CDR2, the germline V gene (reference sequence) lists MNHEY and SMNVEV. Using the deep immunoSEQ assay, multiplex PCR amplified TCR CDR3 regions from genomic DNA. Extracted genomic DNA from each cell subset was distributed evenly across all wells of several immunoSEQ 96-well plates, and each plate was treated as a replicate. For sorted subsets, each replicate PCR was loaded with roughly 190 ng genomic DNA, equivalent to 30,000 or so T cell genomes. Purified libraries were measured with a Qubit 3.0 fluorometer, size-checked on a Bioanalyzer 2100, and measured again with the KAPA Library Quantification kit. Each immunoSEQ 96-well plate was sequenced on its own single-read 150-cycle Illumina NextSeq 550 flow cell. From the authors' description of their analysis: Because the immunoSEQ output included only junctional sequences and no quality scores, the filtering could not be the same as the filtering used for full-length reads. Sequences were annotated with PyIR, a Python wrapper for IgBLAST v1.9, using IMGT germline references to assign V/J genes and CDR3. Reads with weak V/J assignments (E-value above 1e-6), missing CDR3, stop codons, out-of-frame junctions, or ambiguous translated residues were removed. A V3J clonotype was defined by an identical inferred V gene, J gene, and CDR3 amino acid sequence. To compute the percentage overlap between repertoires, the number of shared unique clonotypes was divided by the size of the smaller repertoire. Repertoire richness was assessed with RTK rarefaction, the Chao1 estimator, and Recon v2.1 estimates of unobserved clonotypes. OLGA was used to compute generation probabilities for all TCRbeta clonotypes that the gDNA method yielded from several donors. Entries here come from immuneACCESS through TCRdb and include only in-frame sequences with V and J called. Some clones fail to appear in such tables; in the studies checked, an unresolved V gene covers under half of the shortfall, and the cause of the remainder is unknown. That table gives V, J and clone size, and the DNA gave D and trimming. The sample table holds about 980,000 clones, of which roughly 72% were seen once. The ten top clones hold roughly 1.5% of the sample.

The specimen was memory CD4+ T cells sorted from blood. The cell subset or site label, read with the paper, signifies: CD45RA-negative fraction. This receptor chain uses TRBV27 and TRBJ1-1, with no D gene named confidently. The sequence was collected from a man aged 18 to 35 in good health. Read as DNA, the sequence is TGTGCCAGCAGTTTCATGAGTGGAGGGAACACTGAAGCTTTCTTT. Its protein product is CASSFMSGGNTEAFF.